This T cell receptor beta chain emerged from a study of blood T cells in healthy people across ages. Study results and caveats: No one knew whether donors had CMV, which possibly confounded expanded clonotype changes. While age rose, TCR beta diversity per million T cells dropped in a roughly linear way.

V was trimmed by 4 bases and J by 14 bases, leaving 15 bases between them. Germline CDR1 and CDR2: KGHDR and SFDVKD. This CDR3 region has 12 residues. Regarding this clonotype: The antigen is not known.

Each individual donor underwent a draw of approximately 10 milliliters of peripheral blood. Next came a second PCR, run for about 7 to 12 cycles, which used a sample-barcoded 5' primer along with a J-beta primer mix. A template-switch adaptor with 12 random nucleotides tagged each cDNA molecule. MiXCR, applied by TCRdb to the 5' RACE reads, yields one record per CDR3 protein. The profile shows 730,000 or so distinct CDR3 sequences, about 40% of them singletons. This clonotype was obtained from a woman aged 55-69 years in good health. The sequenced sample was blood. This sequence joins TRBV24-1 and TRBJ2-3; D not certain. The CDR3 is CATSDSGPGRYF. The CDR3, as DNA: TGTGCCACCAGTGACTCGGGCCCGGGTCGGTATTTT.